Below, 11 T cell receptor beta chains from the same sample are listed, as sequenced in a study of Tregs in tolerant kidney transplant recipients. Assay used: immunoSEQ multiplex PCR; TCRdb lists only in-frame clones, some missing. The sample yields 100,000 to 150,000 clones, roughly 92% seen once. The sequenced sample consisted of CD4+ T cells from blood. Receptor source: a human donor in good health.

The chain combines TRBV27 with TRBJ1-2, with D hard to call. The V gene's germline CDR1 is MNHEY and CDR2 SMNVEV (reference sequence). Trimming cost V 0 bases and J 6 bases, with 11 bases left between them. The CDR3 consists of 14 residues. The CDR3 DNA is TGTGCCAGCAGTTTATCTAATGGCAGGAATGGCTACACCTTC. It translates to CASSLSNGRNGYTF.

The chain combines TRBV27 with TRBJ2-1; no clear D gene. This CDR3 is 15 amino acids long. The germline CDR1 and CDR2 sequences are MNHEY and SMNVEV (reference sequence). V was cut by 7 bases and J by 5 bases, with 18 bases left in between. CDR3 protein: CASTQSPIRNNEQFF. The CDR3 coding sequence is TGTGCCAGCACCCAAAGCCCGATTCGGAACAATGAGCAGTTCTTC.

Here the CDR3 reads CASSPLMGTSVVDEQFF. The CDR3 nucleotides read TGTGCCAGCTCACCGCTCATGGGGACCTCTGTGGTAGATGAGCAGTTCTTC. The chain employs TRBV18 and TRBJ2-1; D may be TRBD1 or TRBD2 (5 bases each). The CDR3 sequence is 17 residues long. In germline, CDR1 is KGHSH, CDR2 LQKENI. Trimming took 3 bases from V and 8 from J, leaving 23 bases between them.

The chain has TRBV30 and TRBJ2-7; a possible D gene is TRBD1 (5 bases). Trimming left V 2 bases short and J 6 bases short, with 14 bases between. The CDR3 totals 13 residues. In germline, CDR1 is GTSNPN, CDR2 SVGIG (reference sequence). The CDR3 DNA reads TGTGCCTGGAGTTTCTGGGGCTCACGCGAGCAGTACTTC. It specifies CAWSFWGSREQYF.

This clone was seen a single time. V is TRBV7-3 and J is TRBJ1-1; D is unclear. V was cut by 5 bases and J by 1 base, with 11 bases left in between. Germline CDR1 and CDR2: SGHTA and FQGTGA. The CDR3 covers 14 residues. The CDR3 protein is CASSGGGRNTEAFF. Written as DNA, the CDR3 is TGTGCCAGCAGCGGAGGAGGACGGAACACTGAAGCTTTCTTT.

V and J are TRBV6-5 and TRBJ2-7; D unresolved. V lost 7 bases to trimming and J lost 1 base, with 11 bases between them. This CDR3 is 13 amino acids long. Germline V gives CDR1 MNHEY, CDR2 SVGAGI. CDR3 DNA sequence: TGTGCCAGCAATGGTTTTTCGTCCTACGAGCAGTACTTC. Translating it yields CASNGFSSYEQYF.

The rearrangement uses TRBV18 and TRBJ2-1; D gene ambiguous. Germline CDR1 and CDR2: KGHSH and LQKENI. This CDR3 is built from 15 residues. Trimming stripped 5 bases from V and 0 bases from J, with 11 bases between. In DNA, the CDR3 is TGTGCCAGCTCAATTTTTCCCAGCTCCTACAATGAGCAGTTCTTC. It codes for CASSIFPSSYNEQFF.

This clone has only a few counts. This chain connects TRBV6-5 to TRBJ2-7, with TRBD1 as a possible D gene (6 bases). The CDR3 sequence is 15 residues long. Trimming took off 0 bases at V and 7 bases at J, with 16 bases between the two ends. Looked up from germline, CDR1 is MNHEY and CDR2 is SVGAGI. This CDR3 is CASSYSTAGAGEQYF. CDR3 bases: TGTGCCAGCAGTTACTCGACCGCAGGGGCGGGTGAGCAGTACTTC.

The chain employs TRBV2 and TRBJ2-3, with D maybe TRBD1 (6 bases). Trimming stripped 7 bases from V and 6 bases from J, with 14 bases between. Germline V CDR1 and CDR2: SNHLY, FYNNEI. The CDR3 length is 13 residues. In DNA, the CDR3 is TGTGCCAGCACTTCAGGGGATCAGGATACGCAGTATTTT. Its protein product is CASTSGDQDTQYF.

The chain couples TRBV5-1 to TRBJ2-5; D possibly corresponds to TRBD2 (6 bases). This CDR3 comprises 16 residues. The V and J ends lost 1 base and 5 bases respectively, with 18 bases between them. Germline V gene lookup returns CDR1 SGHRS and CDR2 YFSETQ. DNA of the CDR3: TGCGCCAGCAGCTTGAATAAAGGCGGAGGGGACGAGACCCAGTACTTC. Its translation is CASSLNKGGGDETQYF.

The chain joins TRBV29-1 to TRBJ2-2; either TRBD1 or TRBD2 may supply D (7 bases each). Germline loops: CDR1 SQVTM, CDR2 ANQGSEA. The V end was cut by 4 bases, the J end by 7 bases, with 16 bases between. This CDR3 is 14 amino acids long. The CDR3 is CSVVAQGEGGELFF. As DNA, the CDR3 is TGCAGCGTTGTGGCCCAGGGGGAGGGCGGGGAGCTGTTTTTT.